A single sample gave rise to the 8 T cell receptor beta chains below, sequenced in a study of CD8 T cells in Susac syndrome. Reverse transcription of about 0.5 to 1 ug RNA was carried out with random hexamers. MiXCR was run by TCRdb on the immunoSEQ multiplex PCR reads, yielding one entry per CDR3 protein. Of 200,000 or so distinct CDR3 sequences in the sample, approximately 95% were seen once. Sequencing used CD8+ T cells from PBMCs. The receptors derive from a human donor with Susac syndrome.

This clonotype occurred a few times. The chain is built from TRBV27 and TRBJ2-7; 7 positions match TRBD2. Germline V gene sequence: CDR1 MNHEY, CDR2 SMNVEV (reference sequence). V shed 3 bases and J 2 bases; nucleotides not matched to a gene: 4. The CDR3 sequence is 14 residues long. CDR3: CASSLAGVTYEQYF. As DNA, the CDR3 is TGTGCCAGCAGTTTGGCGGGAGTGACCTACGAGCAGTACTTC.

The gene calls are TRBV27 and TRBJ2-5, with a tentative D call TRBD2 (6 bases). V lost 4 bases and J 5 bases, leaving 8 bases between the germline ends. Germline V gene data show CDR1 as MNHEY and CDR2 as SMNVEV (reference sequence). The CDR3 has 12 amino acids. CDR3 residues: CASSSRGETQYF. The CDR3, as DNA: TGTGCCAGCAGTTCCCGGGGGGAGACCCAGTACTTC.

The chain employs TRBV5-6 and TRBJ1-1; TRBD1 matches 8 bases. The CDR3 contains 14 residues. The V gene's germline CDR1 is SGHDT and CDR2 YYEEEE. Trimming took 1 base from V and 6 from J; bases not matched to a gene: 5. The CDR3 DNA reads TGTGCCAGCAGCTTGCCGACAGGGGTATCTGAAGCTTTCTTT. Protein: CASSLPTGVSEAFF.

The chain combines TRBV7-2 with TRBJ2-5; TRBD2 aligns across 12 bases. V lost 5 bases, J lost 3 bases, and 4 bases stayed unmatched. CDR1 and CDR2 from the germline V gene are SGHTA and FQGNSA. The CDR3 extends over 15 amino acids. DNA for the CDR3: TGTGCCAGCAGCGTGACTAGCGGGAGTGAAGAGACCCAGTACTTC. It encodes CASSVTSGSEETQYF.

The V call is TRBV5-1, the J call TRBJ2-7; 10 bases align to TRBD1. This CDR3 contains 12 residues. J gave up 3 bases and V 9 bases, and 3 bases lay outside the gene matches. Germline V gives CDR1 SGHRS, CDR2 YFSETQ. CDR3 nucleotides: TGCGCCAAAAGGACAGGGGGCTACGAGCAGTACTTC. Its protein is CAKRTGGYEQYF.

CDR3 sequence: CASSEAYRTPNYGYTF. CDR3 DNA: TGTGCCAGCAGTGAAGCGTACAGGACTCCTAACTATGGCTACACCTTC. V and J are TRBV6-1 and TRBJ1-2; tentative D call: TRBD1 (5 bases). Germline CDR1 is MNHNS and CDR2 is SASEGT. The CDR3 loop spans 16 amino acids. V lost 0 bases to trimming and J lost 0 bases, with 11 bases between them.

This clonotype was detected only a few times. The chain recombines TRBV6-1 with TRBJ2-2, with unresolved D. The V end lost 6 bases, the J end lost 6 bases, and 5 bases lay between the germline ends. CDR1 and CDR2 from the germline V gene are MNHNS and SASEGT. This CDR3 spans 11 amino acids. The CDR3 DNA follows: TGTGCCAGCAGGTTTTCCGGGGAGCTGTTTTTT. Encoded protein: CASRFSGELFF.

This clonotype was seen only a few times. J is TRBJ2-7 and V is TRBV12-3 or TRBV12-4; possibly TRBD1 or TRBD2 for D (5 bases each). The CDR3 is 14 residues long. V lost 3 bases to trimming and J lost 0 bases, with 9 bases between them. CDR3 sequence (DNA): TGTGCCAGCAGTTTTAGGGACGGCTCCTACGAGCAGTACTTC. Its translation is CASSFRDGSYEQYF.